The 4 T cell receptor beta chains presented below share a single source sample, sequenced in a study of blood T cell repertoires in COVID-19. Some clones are missing from TCRdb's copy, which holds only in-frame ones; the method was immunoSEQ multiplex PCR. The table has about 100,000 clones, approximately 86% seen once. The sequenced sample was peripheral blood. The receptors stem from a man between 45 and 60 years old with active or convalescent COVID-19.

The chain carries TRBV6-5 and TRBJ1-2; possible D gene TRBD1, 6 bases. In germline, CDR1 is MNHEY, CDR2 SVGAGI. V lost 7 bases and J lost 5, with 14 bases in between. There are 13 residues in the CDR3. CDR3 bases: TGTGCCAGCACTATGGACAGACTGTATGGCTACACCTTC. Translated: CASTMDRLYGYTF.

The sample holds one count of this clone. The chain joins TRBV11-2 to TRBJ1-1, with 7 bases that match TRBD1. Trimming cost V 4 bases and J 4 bases; bases outside gene matches: 6. The CDR3 runs to 14 residues. The germline V gene encodes CDR1 SGHAT and CDR2 FQNNGV. The CDR3 reads CASSSTGAGTEAFF. The DNA for the CDR3 is TGTGCCAGCAGCTCAACAGGGGCGGGCACTGAAGCTTTCTTT.

The genes are TRBV11-2 and TRBJ2-7, with TRBD1 as a possible D gene (6 bases). This CDR3 region has 14 residues. From germline, CDR1 is SGHAT and CDR2 FQNNGV. Trimming pared 1 base from V and 3 bases from J, leaving 10 bases between. DNA for the CDR3: TGTGCCAGCAGCTTAGGGGGGCCGGGCTACGAGCAGTACTTC. It is translated as CASSLGGPGYEQYF.

About this clone: This specimen includes other DNA sequences encoding the same CDR3. V usage is TRBV19 and J usage is TRBJ1-2; D gene unclear. Germline CDR1 reads LNHDA; CDR2 reads SQIVND (reference sequence). The V gene lost 3 bases and the J gene lost 3 bases, with 8 bases spanning the gap. There are 13 residues in the CDR3. CDR3 amino acids: CASSMGGDYGYTF. The CDR3 nucleotides read TGTGCCAGTAGTATGGGAGGTGACTATGGCTACACCTTC.